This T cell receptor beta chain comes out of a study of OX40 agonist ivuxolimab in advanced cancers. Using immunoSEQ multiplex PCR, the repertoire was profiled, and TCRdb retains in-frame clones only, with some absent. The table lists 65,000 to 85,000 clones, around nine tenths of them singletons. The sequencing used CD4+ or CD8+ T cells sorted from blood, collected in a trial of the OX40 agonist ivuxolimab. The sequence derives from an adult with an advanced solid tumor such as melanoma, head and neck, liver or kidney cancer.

The CDR3 here is CASSFRPGGAGTGELFF. The CDR3 region has the DNA TGTGCCAGCAGTTTCAGGCCCGGGGGCGCGGGAACCGGGGAGCTGTTTTTT. The chain is built from TRBV27 and TRBJ2-2, with D tentatively TRBD1 or TRBD2 (6 bases each). The CDR3 consists of 17 residues. Germline CDR1 is MNHEY and CDR2 is SMNVEV (reference sequence). Trimming removed 3 bases at V and 5 bases at J, with 19 bases between.